The 18 T cell receptor beta chains listed next were all sequenced from one sample in a study of graft-versus-host responses after intestinal transplantation. Antigen specificity for these receptors is unknown. Sequencing was performed with immunoSEQ multiplex PCR; in TCRdb, only in-frame clones are kept and a portion is missing. The table lists approximately 33,000 clones, about 80% of them singletons. The specimen comprised unstimulated CD8+ T cells sorted from spleen or lymph node cells, sampled before intestinal transplant. These receptors came from a human donor who received an intestinal transplant.

V is TRBV11-3 and J is TRBJ2-2; D gene uncertain. CDR1 and CDR2 (germline): SGHNT, YENEEA. This CDR3 has 11 amino acids. V lost 2 bases and J 8 bases, leaving 3 bases between the germline ends. For the CDR3, the DNA is TGTGCCAGCAGCTTATCTGGGGAGCTGTTTTTT. Its translation: CASSLSGELFF.

V and J are TRBV10-2 and TRBJ2-1; the D gene is possibly TRBD2 (6 bases). V lost 8 bases and J 3 bases, leaving 8 bases between the germline ends. CDR3 length: 12 amino acids. Germline CDR1 is WSHSY and CDR2 is SAAADI. In DNA, the CDR3 is TGCGCCAGCCACGGGAGCTACAATGAGCAGTTCTTC. Its protein product is CASHGSYNEQFF.

The genes are TRBV5-1 and TRBJ2-7; 10 nucleotides match TRBD1. The V segment lost 4 bases and the J segment 7 bases; nucleotides outside the gene matches: 11. The CDR3 covers 15 residues. The germline V gene has CDR1 SGHRS and CDR2 YFSETQ. Here the CDR3 reads CASSAERQGAGEQYF. In nucleotides, the CDR3 is TGCGCCAGCAGCGCGGAGAGACAGGGGGCGGGGGAGCAGTACTTC.

The J gene is TRBJ2-3, the V gene TRBV7-9; 10 bases fit TRBD2. The germline gives CDR1 SEHNR, CDR2 FQNEAQ (reference sequence). J gave up 5 bases and V 3 bases, and 8 bases lay outside the gene matches. This CDR3 has 16 amino acids. DNA of the CDR3: TGTGCCAGCAGCTTGGCCCTAGCGGGAGCAAGAGATACGCAGTATTTT. Encoded protein: CASSLALAGARDTQYF.

By its share, this clone is medium-sized. This rearrangement joins TRBV7-9 to TRBJ2-7; no clear D gene. Trimming left V 1 base short and J 6 bases short, with 10 bases between. Per the germline V gene, CDR1 is SEHNR and CDR2 is FQNEAQ (reference sequence). CDR3 length equals 13 residues. CDR3 residues: CASSLDPGSEQYF. Written as DNA, the CDR3 is TGTGCCAGCAGCTTAGACCCCGGGTCCGAGCAGTACTTC. Supplemented by reference TRBV7-9 and TRBJ2-7, the full variable domain reads DTGVSQNPRHKITKRGQNVTFRCDPISEHNRLYWYRQTLGQGPEFLTYFQNEAQLEKSRLLSDRFSAERPKGSFSTLEIQRTEQGDSAMYLCASSLDPGSEQYFGPGTRLTVT.

The V and J genes are TRBV11-2 and TRBJ1-1; perhaps TRBD1 as D (6 bases). V lost 6 bases and J lost 6, with 14 bases in between. This CDR3 is 13 amino acids long. The germline gives CDR1 SGHAT, CDR2 FQNNGV. CDR3 amino acids: CASRFSQGAEAFF. CDR3 nucleotide sequence: TGTGCCAGCAGGTTCTCACAGGGCGCTGAAGCTTTCTTT. The full variable domain, in which reference TRBV11-2 and TRBJ1-1 provide the parts outside the CDR3, is EAGVAQSPRYKIIEKRQSVAFWCNPISGHATLYWYQQILGQGPKLLIQFQNNGVVDDSQLPKDRFSAERLKGVDSTLKIQPAKLEDSAVYLCASRFSQGAEAFFGQGTRLTVV.

The rearrangement links TRBV7-8 to TRBJ2-1; 9 bases are a match to TRBD2. CDR1 and CDR2 (germline): SGHVS, FQNEAQ. J lost 4 bases, V lost 5 bases, and 12 bases had no gene match. The CDR3 totals 17 residues. The CDR3 is CASSPHRAGGNYNEQFF. DNA of the CDR3: TGTGCCAGCAGCCCCCACCGAGCGGGGGGAAATTACAATGAGCAGTTCTTC.

The gene calls are TRBV7-9 and TRBJ1-2; 8 nucleotides agree with TRBD1. Trimming removed 2 bases from V and 1 base from J; junction bases left unmatched: 9. The CDR3 sequence is 17 residues long. Per the germline V gene, CDR1 is SEHNR and CDR2 is FQNEAQ (reference sequence). The CDR3, as DNA: TGTGCCAGCAGCTTACCCCCCGGACAGGGAGTTAACTATGGCTACACCTTC. As protein: CASSLPPGQGVNYGYTF.

The chain combines TRBV7-9 with TRBJ2-7, with TRBD2 matching 16 bases. Losses at the gene ends were 5 bases for V and 5 bases for J; bases not matched to a gene: 12. Germline V gene data show CDR1 as SEHNR and CDR2 as FQNEAQ (reference sequence). The CDR3 covers 18 residues. CDR3 residues: CASSAPWGLAGGPDEQYF. The DNA of the CDR3 is TGTGCCAGCAGCGCCCCGTGGGGACTAGCGGGAGGGCCAGACGAGCAGTACTTC.

The rearrangement links TRBV21-1 to TRBJ1-2; the D call of TRBD1 is as the table states it, not checked on the DNA. TRBV21-1 is a documented pseudogene. This CDR3 has 14 amino acids. The CDR3 loop reads CASSKVGATYGYTF. Written as DNA, the CDR3 is TGTGCCAGCAGCAAAGTAGGGGCTACTTATGGCTACACCTTC.

In its sample, this clone was seen a few times. The CDR3 nucleotides are TGCGCCAGCAGCCAAGATCGGGCTAGCCAGGAGACCCAGTACTTC. Amino acids: CASSQDRASQETQYF. J is TRBJ2-5 and V is TRBV4-1; TRBD2 might be the D (5 bases). Deletions cut 0 bases from V and 5 bases from J, with 13 bases between. The CDR3 sequence is 15 residues long. Per germline, CDR1 MGHRA and CDR2 YSYEKL.

This clone was seen only once. The V call is TRBV10-3, the J call TRBJ2-1; 7 bases are shared with TRBD2. CDR1 and CDR2 from the germline V gene are ENHRY and SYGVKD. V was pared by 9 bases and J by 6 bases, with 2 bases of the junction left unmatched. The CDR3 spans 11 residues. The CDR3 is CAMGEGNEQFF. In DNA, the CDR3 is TGTGCCATGGGGGAGGGCAATGAGCAGTTCTTC.

CDR3 loop: CASSEGQGAGYEQYF. The DNA for the CDR3 is TGCGCCAGCAGTGAGGGACAGGGAGCAGGCTACGAGCAGTACTTC. The gene calls are TRBV10-2 and TRBJ2-7; 8 positions agree with TRBD1. The length of the CDR3 is 15 residues. The ends lost 2 bases at V and 3 bases at J; junction bases unmatched: 6. Germline-derived CDR1 and CDR2 are WSHSY and SAAADI.

The gene calls are TRBV9 and TRBJ2-5; unclear D gene. With 0 bases removed from V and 3 bases from J, the gap between germline ends came to 12 bases. This CDR3 comprises 15 residues. The germline CDR1 and CDR2 sequences are SGDLS and YYNGEE. The CDR3: CASSVGVGPEETQYF. As DNA, the CDR3 is TGTGCCAGCAGCGTAGGTGTCGGTCCCGAAGAGACCCAGTACTTC.

The chain joins TRBV9 to TRBJ1-1; a weak D match, TRBD1 (6 bases). This CDR3 contains 13 residues. Germline CDR1 reads SGDLS; CDR2 reads YYNGEE. V was pared by 4 bases and J by 0 bases, with 7 bases between. In DNA, the CDR3 is TGTGCCAGCAGCAAGGGGGTGAACACTGAAGCTTTCTTT. It is translated as CASSKGVNTEAFF.

The rearrangement joins TRBV21-1 to TRBJ2-5; the table's D call, TRBD1, has no DNA check behind it. TRBV21-1 has pseudogene status. This CDR3 region has 15 residues. The CDR3 sequence: CASVVNPGQEETQYF. Written as DNA, the CDR3 is TGTGCCAGCGTCGTTAATCCGGGACAGGAAGAGACCCAGTACTTC.

The rearrangement links TRBV27 to TRBJ1-5; D possibly corresponds to TRBD1 (5 bases). This CDR3 comprises 13 residues. From germline, CDR1 is MNHEY and CDR2 SMNVEV (reference sequence). V lost 3 bases to trimming and J lost 5 bases, with 8 bases between them. CDR3 in DNA: TGTGCCAGCAGTTTTGGAGGGGATCAGCCCCAGCATTTT. It specifies CASSFGGDQPQHF.

The rearrangement joins TRBV28 to TRBJ2-1, with 10 bases that match TRBD1. Per the germline V gene, CDR1 is MDHEN and CDR2 is SYDVKM. The CDR3 extends over 14 amino acids. V shed 11 bases and J 8 bases; nucleotides not matched to a gene: 12. In DNA form, the CDR3 reads TGTGCCTGCACAGGGACAGGGGACTTTGATGAGCAGTTCTTC. Protein: CACTGTGDFDEQFF.